This T cell receptor beta chain was identified in a study of T cells after yellow fever vaccination. This clonotype was counted ten times or more. What it binds is not known. TCRdb itself ran the 5' RACE reads through MiXCR, one entry per CDR3 protein. The sample lists around 63,000 distinct CDR3 sequences, less than 8.5% occurring once. Overall study results and limits: Most primary-vaccination clones recurred post-booster (about 96% CD4, about 90% CD8). Faster peaking, at day 5 versus 15, marked a secondary response that was weaker.

V lost 5 bases to trimming and J lost 3 bases, with 12 bases between them. The length of the CDR3 is 14 residues. Germline CDR1 reads SGHRS; CDR2 reads YFSETQ. This specimen was CD8+ T cells sorted from PBMCs, taken 15 days after the yellow fever booster vaccination. This TCR was recovered from a young man who received the YFV17D yellow fever vaccine. This rearrangement joins TRBV5-1 to TRBJ2-1; possible D gene TRBD2, 6 bases. CDR3 residues: CASRQEGYYNEQFF. In DNA form, the CDR3 reads TGCGCCAGCAGACAGGAGGGGTACTACAATGAGCAGTTCTTC. The full variable domain, in which reference TRBV5-1 and TRBJ2-1 provide the parts outside the CDR3, is KAGVTQTPRYLIKTRGQQVTLSCSPISGHRSVSWYQQTPGQGLQFLFEYFSETQRNKGNFPGRFSGRQFSNSRSEMNVSTLELGDSALYLCASRQEGYYNEQFFGPGTRLTVL.